A single T cell receptor beta chain is shown here with its context. TCR beta CDR3 region amplification was performed from RNA transcripts. The HTBI primer set was used in a first-round RT-PCR of the TCR CDR3. A single record per CDR3 protein comes from TCRdb applying MiXCR to the multiplex PCR reads. The sample contains 600,000 to 650,000 distinct CDR3 sequences, more than 20% of which appear only once. These data originate in a study of T cells in Graves' hyperthyroidism and ophthalmopathy. Germline V CDR1 and CDR2: DFQATT, SNEGSKA (reference sequence). The CDR3 has 11 amino acids. Trimming pared 1 base from V and 9 bases from J, leaving 8 bases between. Diagnosis rested on symptoms, serum thyroxine and TRAb, thyroid ultrasound, and orbital computed tomography.

The source is a man younger than 40 with Graves' ophthalmopathy. The rearrangement links TRBV20-1 to TRBJ2-3; no definite D call. Source material: blood. The CDR3 DNA reads TGCAGTGCTAGAGTTCCGAAAACGCAGTATTTT. Its translation: CSARVPKTQYF.